The 10 T cell receptor beta chains given below trace back to one sample, sequenced in a study of CD4 T cells in relation to SARS-CoV-2 and coronaviruses. The data were produced by immunoSEQ multiplex PCR, yet TCRdb's version contains in-frame clones alone and is incomplete. In the table there are approximately 40,000 clones, 70% to 80% of which are singletons. For these receptors, no antigen is known. The specimen sequenced was memory CD4+ T cells from PBMCs, cultured in vitro. The origin of the receptors is an adult with COVID-19.

The rearrangement uses TRBV11-3 and TRBJ2-2; D is ambiguous. V lost 0 bases to trimming and J lost 4 bases, with 6 bases between them. CDR1 and CDR2 from the germline V gene are SGHNT and YENEEA. The CDR3 is made up of 14 amino acids. The CDR3 region has the DNA TGTGCCAGCAGCTTAGATGGTCCCACCGGGGAGCTGTTTTTT. Translation: CASSLDGPTGELFF.

The V call is TRBV6-2 or TRBV6-3, the J call TRBJ1-6, with TRBD1 matching 9 bases. The CDR3 covers 16 residues. Trimming removed 2 bases from V and 7 bases from J; junction bases left unmatched: 6. Per the germline V gene, CDR1 is MNHEY and CDR2 is SVGEGT. CDR3 DNA sequence: TGTGCCAGCAGTTACGGACAGGGGATTTGGAATTCACCCCTCCACTTT. Protein: CASSYGQGIWNSPLHF.

This rearrangement joins TRBV6-5 to TRBJ2-1; possible D gene TRBD1, 6 bases. Trimming stripped 5 bases from V and 4 bases from J, with 15 bases between. The CDR3 is 15 residues long. Germline V gives CDR1 MNHEY, CDR2 SVGAGI. The CDR3 bases are TGTGCCAGCAGTCTTGACAGGTCGAGATACAATGAGCAGTTCTTC. It yields the protein CASSLDRSRYNEQFF.

The V call is TRBV5-1, the J call TRBJ2-1; perhaps TRBD2 as D (6 bases). The length of the CDR3 is 13 residues. Germline CDR1 is SGHRS and CDR2 is YFSETQ. Trimming stripped 5 bases from V and 8 bases from J, with 14 bases between. CDR3 sequence: CASRPTSIYEQFF. The CDR3 bases are TGCGCCAGCAGACCTACTAGCATCTATGAGCAGTTCTTC.

The chain uses TRBV19 and TRBJ2-2; 7 nucleotides match TRBD1. Germline V gene sequence: CDR1 LNHDA, CDR2 SQIVND (reference sequence). CDR3 length: 14 residues. V was pared by 7 bases and J by 1 base, with 3 bases of the junction left unmatched. CDR3 nucleotide sequence: TGTGCCAGTAACGGGGACAGGAACACCGGGGAGCTGTTTTTT. This encodes CASNGDRNTGELFF. Variable domain in full (rest from reference TRBV19 and TRBJ2-2): DGGITQSPKYLFRKEGQNVTLSCEQNLNHDAMYWYRQDPGQGLRLIYYSQIVNDFQKGDIAEGYSVSREKKESFPLTVTSAQKNPTAFYLCASNGDRNTGELFFGEGSRLTVL.

CDR3 protein: CASRRTSGSDEQYF. In DNA, the CDR3 is TGTGCCAGCAGAAGGACTAGCGGGTCCGACGAGCAGTACTTC. The chain carries TRBV7-2 and TRBJ2-7; TRBD2 matches at 11 bases. CDR3 size: 14 residues. Germline V lookup: CDR1 SGHTA, CDR2 FQGNSA. The ends lost 6 bases at V and 5 bases at J; junction bases unmatched: 6.

The chain couples TRBV2 to TRBJ2-5; possibly TRBD1 for D (6 bases). CDR1 is SNHLY, CDR2 FYNNEI, per germline. The CDR3 extends over 14 amino acids. V was cut by 7 bases and J by 2 bases, with 14 bases left in between. CDR3 bases: TGTGCCAGCACCAGGGGCCGACTTCAAGAGACCCAGTACTTC. Its translation: CASTRGRLQETQYF.

The rearrangement uses TRBV28 and TRBJ2-1, with D possibly being TRBD2 (5 bases). With 2 bases removed from V and 0 bases from J, the gap between germline ends came to 11 bases. The CDR3 sequence is 16 residues long. Germline values: CDR1 MDHEN, CDR2 SYDVKM. CDR3 DNA sequence: TGTGCCAGCAGTTTAATTGGGGAGAGCTCCTACAATGAGCAGTTCTTC. It yields the protein CASSLIGESSYNEQFF.

The V and J genes are TRBV6-5 and TRBJ2-5, with D maybe TRBD1 (5 bases). CDR1 and CDR2 from the germline V gene are MNHEY and SVGAGI. The CDR3 totals 14 residues. The germline V and J ends were trimmed by 0 bases and 4 bases, with 9 bases remaining between them. CDR3 in amino acids: CASSYSKGRETQYF. The CDR3 DNA sequence: TGTGCCAGCAGTTACTCGAAGGGGCGAGAGACCCAGTACTTC.

V usage is TRBV6-1 and J usage is TRBJ2-6; weak D call: TRBD1 (6 bases). V lost 1 base to trimming and J lost 4 bases, with 14 bases between them. CDR3 length: 17 residues. Per germline, CDR1 MNHNS and CDR2 SASEGT. This CDR3 is CASSEESPGVGANVLTF. CDR3 coding DNA: TGTGCCAGCAGTGAAGAGTCACCAGGGGTAGGGGCCAACGTCCTGACTTTC.